This paragraph reports one TCR beta chain. These data originate in a study of CD8+ T cells in alopecia areata. Germline CDR1 is KGHSH and CDR2 is LQKENI. The ends were cut back, 6 bases at V and 3 bases at J, with 12 bases in the middle. The CDR3 spans 13 residues. The authors sorted CD4+ and CD8+ T cells from PBMCs. cDNA serving as the sequencing template came from extracted, reverse transcribed RNA. Assay: immunoSEQ multiplex PCR; the TCRdb copy retains only in-frame clones and omits some. The sample lists hundreds of thousands of clones, about 68% seen once, with around 1.2% in the top ten. Here the sequenced sample was CD4+ T cells sorted from blood, taken at week 0. The clonotype comes from a human donor with alopecia areata. V and J are TRBV18 and TRBJ2-7, with unresolved D. In DNA, the CDR3 is TGTGCCAGCTCCCTACAGATTTTCTACGAGCAGTACTTC. Its protein is CASSLQIFYEQYF.